The sequence of this T cell receptor beta chain was determined in a study of spatial heterogeneity in lung cancer. Whole-study results and caveats: Expanded intratumoral alpha and beta TCR counts tracked tumor mutation counts.

One entry per CDR3 protein results from TCRdb running MiXCR on the 5' RACE reads. The sample lists over 15,000 distinct CDR3 sequences; almost 6% were seen once. To note about this clonotype: Antigen specificity is unknown. As an off-target read in a library built for alpha chains, this beta chain has a frequency of little significance.

This CDR3 has 15 amino acids. V shed 4 bases and J 1 base; nucleotides not matched to a gene: 2. Germline CDR1 and CDR2: SEHNR and FQNEAQ (reference sequence). Time point denoted: sample taken at primary tumor resection. A total of around 76 untreated early-stage non-small cell lung cancer patients served as donors. The sequences come from lung tumor tissue, collected at surgery. The chain combines TRBV7-9 with TRBJ2-3; the match to TRBD1 covers 10 bases. The TCR sequence derives from a female donor with early-stage non-small cell lung cancer. DNA for the CDR3: TGTGCCAGCAGCTCAGGACAGGGGGGCACAGATACGCAGTATTTT. It translates to CASSSGQGGTDTQYF.